Listed below are T cell receptor beta chains from one sample, sequenced in a study of shared clonotypes between healthy human individuals. TCRdb keeps only in-frame clones here, not all; method: immunoSEQ multiplex PCR. The sample records around 1.6 million clones, approximately 98% being singletons. The specimen sequenced was naive CD4+ T cells sorted from blood. These receptors were obtained from a man between 25 and 39 years old in good health. The CDR3 runs from the conserved cysteine through the conserved F or W. A D gene is named only where the DNA matches it firmly. A clone size is listed for some rows: how often the clone was seen (once, few, many), or a class if it is expanded.

>.|TRBV5-1|.|TRBJ2-1
CASSLDRVRNEQFF
TGCGCCAGCAGCTTGGACAGGGTCCGCAATGAGCAGTTCTTC
>.|TRBV10-1|.|TRBJ2-5
CASSFGQRETQYF
TGCGCCAGCAGTTTTGGACAGCGGGAGACCCAGTACTTC
>.|TRBV11-1|TRBD2|TRBJ2-1
CASSTSGSAYNEQFF
TGTGCCAGCAGCACTAGCGGGAGCGCCTACAATGAGCAGTTCTTC
>.|TRBV11-2|.|TRBJ2-7
CASSSDSTYEQYF
TGTGCCAGCAGCTCGGACAGCACCTACGAGCAGTACTTC
>.|TRBV29-1|.|TRBJ2-5
CSVERGEETQYF
TGCAGCGTCGAGAGGGGGGAAGAGACCCAGTACTTC
>once|TRBV2|.|TRBJ1-5
CASSAQQDQPQHF
TGTGCCAGCAGTGCCCAACAGGATCAGCCCCAGCATTTT
>.|TRBV4-1|TRBD2|TRBJ2-1
CASSLTLRTSGRGEQFF
TGCGCCAGCAGCCTCACCCTTCGGACTAGCGGGAGGGGTGAGCAGTTCTTC
>.|TRBV18|TRBD2|TRBJ2-3
CASSLSPLAGSADTQYF
TGTGCCAGCTCACTCTCACCGCTAGCGGGTTCTGCAGATACGCAGTATTTT
>.|TRBV29-1|TRBD2|TRBJ2-1
CSVGGLAGTYNEQFF
TGCAGCGTCGGGGGACTAGCGGGTACCTACAATGAGCAGTTCTTC
>.|TRBV7-2|.|TRBJ1-1
CASSLAGRNTEAFF
TGTGCCAGCAGCTTAGCCGGCCGGAACACTGAAGCTTTCTTT
>.|TRBV2|.|TRBJ2-1
CASSELMGLAINEQFF
TGTGCCAGCAGTGAATTGATGGGTTTAGCTATTAATGAGCAGTTCTTC
>.|TRBV7-7|.|TRBJ2-5
CASSSGGFEETQYF
TGTGCCAGCAGCTCCGGAGGTTTCGAAGAGACCCAGTACTTC
>.|TRBV4-1|.|TRBJ2-3
CASSQDLLADTQYF
TGCGCCAGCAGCCAAGATCTGTTGGCAGATACGCAGTATTTT
>.|TRBV28|TRBD2|TRBJ2-1
CASSFPSGDNEQFF
TGTGCCAGCAGTTTCCCTAGCGGGGACAATGAGCAGTTCTTC
>.|TRBV14|TRBD1|TRBJ2-5
CASSQDRWYRGQETQYF
TGTGCCAGCAGCCAAGATCGGTGGTACAGGGGCCAAGAGACCCAGTACTTC
>.|TRBV7-9|.|TRBJ2-1
CASAWDGSYNEQFF
TGTGCCAGCGCGTGGGATGGGTCCTACAATGAGCAGTTCTTC
>.|TRBV18|.|TRBJ2-1
CASSRIGGAKGNEQFF
TGTGCCAGCTCACGAATCGGCGGAGCCAAGGGCAATGAGCAGTTCTTC
>.|TRBV25-1|.|TRBJ2-5
CASSESGGAETQYF
TGTGCCAGCAGTGAATCCGGCGGGGCAGAGACCCAGTACTTC
>.|TRBV30|.|TRBJ1-5
CAWRAGSGQPQHF
TGTGCCTGGAGGGCCGGGTCTGGCCAGCCCCAGCATTTT
>.|TRBV18|TRBD1|TRBJ2-1
CASSPPGTVYNEQFF
TGTGCCAGCTCACCACCGGGGACAGTCTACAATGAGCAGTTCTTC
>.|TRBV7-2|.|TRBJ2-5
CASSLGTYQETQYF
TGTGCCAGCAGCTTAGGGACATACCAAGAGACCCAGTACTTC
>once|TRBV10-3|.|TRBJ2-5
CAISPGNQETQYF
TGTGCCATCAGTCCGGGGAACCAAGAGACCCAGTACTTC
>.|TRBV7-2|.|TRBJ2-1
CASSLGTPNYNEQFF
TGTGCCAGCAGCCTCGGGACACCAAACTACAATGAGCAGTTCTTC
>.|TRBV15|.|TRBJ2-4
CATSRDLWDQKYYIQYF
TGTGCCACCAGCAGAGATCTTTGGGATCAGAAGTACTACATTCAGTACTTC
>once|TRBV11-2|TRBD1|TRBJ2-3
CASSRWTGRTTHTDTQYF
TGTGCCAGCAGCCGATGGACAGGGAGAACCACACACACAGATACGCAGTATTTT
>.|TRBV4-2|.|TRBJ2-3
CASSQDLLALTDTQYF
TGTGCCAGCAGCCAAGATCTTCTAGCGCTCACAGATACGCAGTATTTT
>.|TRBV7-8|TRBD1|TRBJ2-7
CASSLGTVYEQYF
TGTGCCAGCAGCCTCGGGACAGTCTACGAGCAGTACTTC
>.|TRBV5-8|.|TRBJ1-2
CASSSQGHNPNYGYTF
TGTGCCAGCAGCTCACAAGGTCACAACCCCAACTATGGCTACACCTTC
>.|TRBV6-5|.|TRBJ2-2
CASGPSRLTGELFF
TGTGCCAGTGGGCCCAGCAGACTCACCGGGGAGCTGTTTTTT
>.|TRBV4-1|.|TRBJ2-1
CASSLAPTAHEQFF
TGCGCCAGCAGCCTCGCACCGACCGCCCATGAGCAGTTCTTC
>.|TRBV30|.|TRBJ2-7
CAWSVLLEQYF
TGTGCCTGGAGTGTACTTCTCGAGCAGTACTTC
>.|TRBV5-3|.|TRBJ1-5
CARSLTNPNQPQHF
TGTGCCAGAAGCTTGACAAACCCGAATCAGCCCCAGCATTTT
>.|TRBV25-1|.|TRBJ2-4
CASSELDRAQKNIQYF
TGTGCCAGCAGTGAACTGGACAGAGCACAGAAAAACATTCAGTACTTC
>.|TRBV27|TRBD2|TRBJ2-7
CAAGLAGRYEQYF
TGTGCCGCCGGGCTAGCGGGTCGCTACGAGCAGTACTTC
>.|TRBV2|.|TRBJ2-1
CASSGPRYGHNEQFF
TGTGCCAGCAGCGGCCCGCGCTACGGTCACAATGAGCAGTTCTTC
>.|TRBV9|.|TRBJ2-1
CASSGGQRAYNEQFF
TGTGCCAGCAGCGGCGGACAGAGAGCTTACAATGAGCAGTTCTTC
>.|TRBV5-4|.|TRBJ2-3
CASSLSKGTDTQYF
TGTGCCAGCAGCTTGTCTAAGGGCACAGATACGCAGTATTTT
>.|TRBV7-2|.|TRBJ2-7
CASSPGGGTAYEQYF
TGTGCCAGCAGCCCCGGAGGCGGGACGGCCTACGAGCAGTACTTC
>.|TRBV7-2|TRBD2|TRBJ2-1
CASSLRLAGVIGYNEQFF
TGTGCCAGCAGCTTAAGGCTAGCGGGAGTAATTGGGTACAATGAGCAGTTCTTC
>.|TRBV18|.|TRBJ2-3
CASSPRGGVTDTQYF
TGTGCCAGCTCACCACGTGGGGGTGTAACAGATACGCAGTATTTT
>.|TRBV18|.|TRBJ2-2
CASSPFRGYSNTGELFF
TGTGCCAGCTCACCATTTCGGGGATACTCAAACACCGGGGAGCTGTTTTTT
>.|TRBV5-1|.|TRBJ2-1
CASSEGDLPYNEQFF
TGCGCCAGCAGCGAGGGGGACTTACCCTACAATGAGCAGTTCTTC
>.|TRBV6-1|TRBD2|TRBJ2-7
CASSPLAGASYEQYF
TGTGCCAGCAGTCCCCTAGCGGGAGCATCCTACGAGCAGTACTTC